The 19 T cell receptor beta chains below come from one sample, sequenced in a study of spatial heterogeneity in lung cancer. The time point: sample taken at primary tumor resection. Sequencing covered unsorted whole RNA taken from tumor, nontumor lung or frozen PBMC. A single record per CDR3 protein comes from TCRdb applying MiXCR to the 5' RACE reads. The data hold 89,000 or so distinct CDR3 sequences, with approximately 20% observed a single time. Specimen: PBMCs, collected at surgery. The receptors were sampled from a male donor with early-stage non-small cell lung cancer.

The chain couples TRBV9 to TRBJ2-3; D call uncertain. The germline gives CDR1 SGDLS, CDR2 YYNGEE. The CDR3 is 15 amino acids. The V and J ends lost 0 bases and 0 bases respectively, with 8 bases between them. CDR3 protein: CASSVGLGSTDTQYF. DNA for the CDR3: TGTGCCAGCAGCGTAGGGTTAGGCAGCACAGATACGCAGTATTTT.

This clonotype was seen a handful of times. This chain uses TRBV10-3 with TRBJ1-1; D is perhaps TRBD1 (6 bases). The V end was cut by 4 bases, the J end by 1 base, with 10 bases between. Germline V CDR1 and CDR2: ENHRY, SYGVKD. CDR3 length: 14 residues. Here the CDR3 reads CAISGTGKNTEAFF. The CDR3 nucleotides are TGTGCCATCAGTGGAACAGGGAAGAACACTGAAGCTTTCTTT.

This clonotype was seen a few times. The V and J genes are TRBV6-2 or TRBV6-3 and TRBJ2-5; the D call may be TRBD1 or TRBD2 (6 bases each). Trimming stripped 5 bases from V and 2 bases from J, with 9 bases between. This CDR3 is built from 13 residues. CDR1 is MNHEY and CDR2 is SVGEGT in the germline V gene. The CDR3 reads CASSQGRQETQYF. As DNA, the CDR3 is TGTGCCAGCAGTCAGGGGAGGCAAGAGACCCAGTACTTC.

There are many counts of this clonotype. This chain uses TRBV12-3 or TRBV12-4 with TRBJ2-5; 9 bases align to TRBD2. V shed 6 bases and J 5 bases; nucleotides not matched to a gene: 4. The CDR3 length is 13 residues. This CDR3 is CASRSSGEETQYF. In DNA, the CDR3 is TGTGCCAGCAGGTCTAGCGGGGAGGAGACCCAGTACTTC.

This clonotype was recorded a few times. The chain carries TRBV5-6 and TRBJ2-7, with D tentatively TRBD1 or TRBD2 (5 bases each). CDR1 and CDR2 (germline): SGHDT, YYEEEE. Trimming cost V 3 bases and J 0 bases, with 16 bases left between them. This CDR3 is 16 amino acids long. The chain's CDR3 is CASSSGTQQSSYEQYF. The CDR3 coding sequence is TGTGCCAGCAGCTCCGGGACGCAGCAGAGCTCCTACGAGCAGTACTTC.

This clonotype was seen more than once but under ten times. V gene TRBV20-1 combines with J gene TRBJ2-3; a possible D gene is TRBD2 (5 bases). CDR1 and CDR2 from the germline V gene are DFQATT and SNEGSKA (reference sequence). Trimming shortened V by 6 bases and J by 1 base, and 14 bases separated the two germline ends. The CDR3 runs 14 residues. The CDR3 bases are TGCAGTGCCCAGGACGGGATTGGCACAGATACGCAGTATTTT. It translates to CSAQDGIGTDTQYF.

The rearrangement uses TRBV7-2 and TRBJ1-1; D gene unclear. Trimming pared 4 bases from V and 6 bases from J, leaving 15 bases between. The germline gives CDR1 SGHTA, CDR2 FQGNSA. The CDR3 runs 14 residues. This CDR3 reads CASSSPRPAAEAFF. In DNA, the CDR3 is TGTGCCAGCAGCTCCCCCCGGCCGGCCGCTGAAGCTTTCTTT.

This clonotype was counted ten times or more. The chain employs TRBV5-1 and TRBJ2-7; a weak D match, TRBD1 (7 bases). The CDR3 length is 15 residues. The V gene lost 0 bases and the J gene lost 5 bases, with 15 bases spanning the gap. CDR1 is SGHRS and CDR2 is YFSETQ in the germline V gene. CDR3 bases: TGCGCCAGCAGCTTGGCCCCAGGCAGGGGGGACGAGCAGTACTTC. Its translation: CASSLAPGRGDEQYF.

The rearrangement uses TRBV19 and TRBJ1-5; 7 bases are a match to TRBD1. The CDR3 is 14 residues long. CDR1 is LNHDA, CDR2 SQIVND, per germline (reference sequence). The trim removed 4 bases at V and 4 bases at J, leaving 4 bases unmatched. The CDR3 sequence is CASSTSTGNQPQHF. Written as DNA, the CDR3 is TGTGCCAGTAGTACCTCGACAGGGAATCAGCCCCAGCATTTT.

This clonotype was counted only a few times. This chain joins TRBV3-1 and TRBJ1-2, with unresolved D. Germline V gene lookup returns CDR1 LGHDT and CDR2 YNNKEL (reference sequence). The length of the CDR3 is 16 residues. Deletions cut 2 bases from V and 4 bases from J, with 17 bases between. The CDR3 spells CASSQILLPRSYGYTF. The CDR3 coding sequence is TGTGCCAGCAGCCAAATACTCCTCCCTCGGAGCTATGGCTACACCTTC.

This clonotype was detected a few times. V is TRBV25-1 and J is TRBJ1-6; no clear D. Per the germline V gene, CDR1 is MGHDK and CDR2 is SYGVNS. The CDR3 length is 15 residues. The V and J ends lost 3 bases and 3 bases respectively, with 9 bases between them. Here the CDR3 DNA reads TGTGCCAGCAGTGAGGACGCCGGCTATAATTCACCCCTCCACTTT. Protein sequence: CASSEDAGYNSPLHF.

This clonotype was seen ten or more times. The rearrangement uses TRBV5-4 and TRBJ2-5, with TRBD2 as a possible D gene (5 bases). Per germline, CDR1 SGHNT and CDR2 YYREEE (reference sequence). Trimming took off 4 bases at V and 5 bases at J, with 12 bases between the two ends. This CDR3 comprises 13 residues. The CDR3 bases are TGTGCCAGCAGCCTGGTACCGGGGGAGACCCAGTACTTC. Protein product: CASSLVPGETQYF.

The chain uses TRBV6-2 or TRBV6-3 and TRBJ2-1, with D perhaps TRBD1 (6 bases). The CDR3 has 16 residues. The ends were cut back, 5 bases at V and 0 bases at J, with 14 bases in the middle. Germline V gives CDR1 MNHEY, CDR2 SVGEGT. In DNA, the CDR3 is TGTGCCAGCAGTGGGTTGGGGGCAAACTCCTACAATGAGCAGTTCTTC. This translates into CASSGLGANSYNEQFF.

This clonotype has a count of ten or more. CDR3 in amino acids: CASSFRDSVQETQYF. The DNA for the CDR3 is TGCGCCAGCAGCTTCCGGGACTCAGTCCAAGAGACCCAGTACTTC. The gene calls are TRBV5-1 and TRBJ2-5; D perhaps matches TRBD2 (6 bases). Germline assignment: CDR1 SGHRS and CDR2 YFSETQ. The ends were cut back, 2 bases at V and 1 base at J, with 12 bases in the middle. The CDR3 contains 15 residues. Combining the CDR3 with reference TRBV5-1 and TRBJ2-5 gives the whole variable domain KAGVTQTPRYLIKTRGQQVTLSCSPISGHRSVSWYQQTPGQGLQFLFEYFSETQRNKGNFPGRFSGRQFSNSRSEMNVSTLELGDSALYLCASSFRDSVQETQYFGPGTRLLVL.

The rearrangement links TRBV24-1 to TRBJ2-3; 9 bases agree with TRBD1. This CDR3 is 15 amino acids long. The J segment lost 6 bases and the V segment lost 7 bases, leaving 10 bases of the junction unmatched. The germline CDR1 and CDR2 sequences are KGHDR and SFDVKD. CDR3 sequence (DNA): TGTGCCACCAGCCCGGGACAGGGATATGGGGATACGCAGTATTTT. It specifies CATSPGQGYGDTQYF.

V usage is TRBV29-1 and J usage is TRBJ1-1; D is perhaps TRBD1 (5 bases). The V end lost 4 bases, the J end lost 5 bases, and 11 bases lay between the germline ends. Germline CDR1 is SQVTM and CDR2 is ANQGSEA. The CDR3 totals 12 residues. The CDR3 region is CSVVKEGTEAFF. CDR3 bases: TGCAGCGTTGTTAAGGAGGGGACTGAAGCTTTCTTT.

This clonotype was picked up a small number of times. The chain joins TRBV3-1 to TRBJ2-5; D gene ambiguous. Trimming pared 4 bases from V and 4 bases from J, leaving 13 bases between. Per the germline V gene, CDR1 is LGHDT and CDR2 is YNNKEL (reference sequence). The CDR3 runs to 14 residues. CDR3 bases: TGTGCCAGCAGCCTAGGGTCCCCCCCAGAGACCCAGTACTTC. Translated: CASSLGSPPETQYF.

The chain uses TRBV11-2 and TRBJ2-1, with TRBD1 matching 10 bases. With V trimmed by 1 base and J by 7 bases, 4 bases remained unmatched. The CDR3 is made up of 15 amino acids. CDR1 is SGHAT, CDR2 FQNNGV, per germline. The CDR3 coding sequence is TGTGCCAGCAGCTTAGGGGGACAGGGGAGGAATGAGCAGTTCTTC. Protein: CASSLGGQGRNEQFF. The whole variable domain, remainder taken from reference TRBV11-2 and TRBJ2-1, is EAGVAQSPRYKIIEKRQSVAFWCNPISGHATLYWYQQILGQGPKLLIQFQNNGVVDDSQLPKDRFSAERLKGVDSTLKIQPAKLEDSAVYLCASSLGGQGRNEQFFGPGTRLTVL.

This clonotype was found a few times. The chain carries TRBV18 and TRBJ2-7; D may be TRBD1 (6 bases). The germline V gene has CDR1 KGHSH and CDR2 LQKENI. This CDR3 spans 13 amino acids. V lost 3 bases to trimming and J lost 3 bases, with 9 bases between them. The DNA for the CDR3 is TGTGCCAGCTCACCCCTACAGGGCTACGAGCAGTACTTC. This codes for CASSPLQGYEQYF.